This TCR beta chain was profiled in a study of cytomegalovirus exposure and HLA in healthy donors. Turning to the study itself: An analysis done earlier identified fewer than 140 million unique TCR beta sequences from about 180 million T cells.

From germline, CDR1 is SGHRS and CDR2 YFSETQ. Trimming cost V 7 bases and J 0 bases, with 13 bases left between them. The CDR3 covers 14 residues. The PCR contained 60 Vbeta and 13 Jbeta primers. Measured with immunoSEQ multiplex PCR; TCRdb has only the in-frame clones, and not every one. Seen here are around 97,000 clones, 76% observed once, and the top ten hold around 10%. The J gene is TRBJ1-1, the V gene TRBV5-1; D possibly corresponds to TRBD1 (5 bases). Sequenced input: PBMCs. The sequence derives from a woman aged 18-30 years in good health and CMV-seropositive. CDR3 coding DNA: TGCGCCAGCTCGGAACAGGCAATGAACACTGAAGCTTTCTTT. Protein: CASSEQAMNTEAFF.